Listed below are T cell receptor beta chains from one sample, sequenced in a study of T cell responses to AZD1222 COVID-19 vaccine. Sequencing was performed with immunoSEQ multiplex PCR; in TCRdb, only in-frame clones are kept and a portion is missing. The data hold some 130,000 clones, with about 90% observed a single time. The sequenced sample was peripheral blood, obtained on day 0 of AZD1222 vaccination. These receptors were collected from an adult in good health. The CDR3 runs from the conserved cysteine through the conserved F or W.

TRBJ1-2 TRBV6-6 CASRGQGTNIGRYTF
TRBJ1-2 TRBV28 CASSTGGWGYTF
TRBJ1-1 TRBV12-3/TRBV12-4 CASSFHGNTEAFF
TRBJ2-1 TRBV3-1/TRBV3-2 CASSRTGLEQFF
TRBJ1-1 TRBV4-1 CASDSRGTGNTEAFF
TRBJ1-1 TRBV5-1 CASSLGDRANTEAFF
TRBJ2-1 TRBV5-1 CASSPQGQENEQFF
TRBJ1-5 TRBV7-6 CASSRGTDSNQPQHF
TRBJ1-5 TRBV5-8 CASSLDGRADQPQHF
TRBJ2-1 TRBV6-5 CASSSAGQGFIEQFF
TRBJ2-6 TRBV11-2 CASSLVGGAGANVLTF
TRBJ1-2 TRBV18 CASSPDRGYGYTF
TRBJ1-1 TRBV7-9 CASSLGTEAFF
TRBJ2-7 TRBV27 CASSLWTAGGAYEQYF
TRBJ1-1 TRBV12-5 CASGRRNTEAFF
TRBJ1-5 TRBV9 CASSSSPGQPQHF
TRBJ2-3 TRBV7-2 CASSRLTQVSTTDTQYF
TRBJ2-1 TRBV19 CASSMLTPVYNEQFF
TRBJ2-5 TRBV30 CAWSPTGETQYF
TRBJ1-2 TRBV6-5 CASSYLRRYGYTF
TRBJ1-2 TRBV3-1/TRBV3-2 CASSGDRSNYGYTF
TRBJ2-5 TRBV18 CASSPDRGGETQYF
TRBJ1-2 TRBV4-2 CASSQAGTGDGYTF
TRBJ2-7 TRBV3-1/TRBV3-2 CASSPQIGQGYEQYF
TRBJ2-5 TRBV4-2 CASSQDGGRTKETQYF
TRBJ2-7 TRBV19 CASSPGATVGEQYF
TRBJ2-3 TRBV5-1 CASSLGGARPDTQYF
TRBJ2-7 TRBV11-2 CASSSPRLAVIGSYEQYF
TRBJ1-2 TRBV6-1 CASSEVRRGNYGYTF
TRBJ2-7 TRBV10-3 CAISESTGLSYEQYF
TRBJ1-1 TRBV2 CASSEGPMTGNTEAFF
TRBJ2-7 TRBV3-1/TRBV3-2 CASSHHYEQYF
TRBJ2-7 TRBV7-3 CASSFRFPYEQYF
TRBJ1-2 TRBV6-1 CASSEGTRGYGYTF
TRBJ2-7 TRBV28 CASSKAGGAYEQYF
TRBJ2-7 TRBV7-8 CASSLDRVRLGEQYF
TRBJ1-1 TRBV5-1 CASSGLGDSSGTEAFF
TRBJ2-1 TRBV9 CASSVGAIRWSEQFF
TRBJ2-1 TRBV3-1/TRBV3-2 CASTRLAGTYNEQFF
TRBJ2-5 TRBV24-1 CATSGLPTGLASRETQYF
TRBJ2-1 TRBV5-4 CASSWGSRSSYNEQFF
TRBJ1-5 TRBV4-2 CASSPTGPWGSNQPQHF
TRBJ1-5 TRBV27 CASSPRTVPNQPQHF
TRBJ1-2 TRBV2 CASRLATVYGYTF
TRBJ2-7 TRBV10-3 CATQHLGPGQPRLEQYF
TRBJ1-1 TRBV30 CAWSVAVTEAFF
TRBJ2-3 TRBV19 CASSISLTTDTQYF
TRBJ2-4 TRBV19 CASSIGSRNLAKNIQYF
TRBJ2-2 TRBV5-5 CASSVIGTSETGELFF
TRBJ2-3 TRBV24-1 CATSDIPGGHRGSTDTQYF
TRBJ2-1 TRBV6-5 CASIPGVAVYNEQFF
TRBJ1-4 TRBV6-5 CASRSRTGVNEKLFF
TRBJ2-1 TRBV7-9 CASSLWGLAAYSSYNEQFF
TRBJ2-2 TRBV5-1 CASSRGQNTGELFF
TRBJ2-5 TRBV18 CASSPGGHREGETQYF
TRBJ2-5 TRBV7-9 CASSLPGLAGESSETQYF
TRBJ1-5 TRBV10-3 CAIRLTDNQPQHF
TRBJ1-3 TRBV5-4 CASSSGRSGNTIYF